This entry lists 30 T cell receptor beta chains sequenced from one sample in a study of cytomegalovirus exposure and HLA in healthy donors. The PCR ran on 60 Vbeta and 13 Jbeta primers. The table came from immunoSEQ multiplex PCR; TCRdb's copy has only in-frame clones and leaves some out. Of 85,000 to 130,000 clones listed, around 79% are singletons. The sequenced material came from PBMCs. Receptors originate from a man between 60 and 70 years old in good health and CMV-seronegative.

The J gene is TRBJ1-5, the V gene TRBV6-6; 7 nucleotides line up with TRBD1. V lost 5 bases to trimming and J lost 6 bases; unmatched junction nucleotides: 7. Looked up from germline, CDR1 is MNHNY and CDR2 is SVGAGI (reference sequence). The CDR3 sequence is 14 residues long. CDR3 DNA sequence: TGTGCCAGCAGTCCTAACAGGGGATCTCAGCCCCAGCATTTT. It translates to CASSPNRGSQPQHF.

The CDR3 DNA reads as TGTGCCAGCTCACCTCGGGACAGGGCTTCTGGGGCCAACGTCCTGACTTTC. Encoded protein: CASSPRDRASGANVLTF. The chain carries TRBV18 and TRBJ2-6; 9 nucleotides agree with TRBD1. CDR3 length: 17 amino acids. V lost 3 bases to trimming and J lost 1 base; unmatched junction nucleotides: 4. Germline V gene sequence: CDR1 KGHSH, CDR2 LQKENI.

This chain joins TRBV5-1 and TRBJ2-5, with 14 positions matching TRBD2. The CDR3 is 17 residues long. Per the germline V gene, CDR1 is SGHRS and CDR2 is YFSETQ. V shed 3 bases and J 7 bases; nucleotides not matched to a gene: 11. The CDR3 bases are TGCGCCAGCAGCTCGGAACTGACTAGCGGGGGGGCCGGGACCCAGTACTTC. Its translation is CASSSELTSGGAGTQYF.

The chain links TRBV11-2 to TRBJ1-3; possible D gene TRBD1, 6 bases. There are 14 residues in the CDR3. Trimming took 5 bases from V and 4 from J, leaving 12 bases between them. The germline gives CDR1 SGHAT, CDR2 FQNNGV. Here the CDR3 DNA reads TGTGCCAGCAGCCCAGGGGTTGGCGGAAACACCATATATTTT. Its translation is CASSPGVGGNTIYF.

The chain links TRBV5-1 to TRBJ1-1; D remains unclear. V was cut by 2 bases and J by 7 bases, with 15 bases left in between. From germline, CDR1 is SGHRS and CDR2 YFSETQ. This CDR3 has 14 amino acids. The CDR3 DNA sequence: TGCGCCAGCAGCTTAATACCTGGCCCAAATGAAGCTTTCTTT. Protein product: CASSLIPGPNEAFF.

The chain employs TRBV5-1 and TRBJ1-1, with a weak D call TRBD1 (6 bases). This CDR3 has 14 residues. V was shortened by 6 bases and J by 0 bases, with 12 bases between the two germline ends. Germline CDR1 SGHRS, CDR2 YFSETQ. DNA for the CDR3: TGCGCCAGCAAGGACAGCTCCATGAACACTGAAGCTTTCTTT. It encodes CASKDSSMNTEAFF.

V is TRBV6-5 and J is TRBJ1-5, with D unresolved. Germline CDR1 reads MNHEY; CDR2 reads SVGAGI. V lost 2 bases to trimming and J lost 2 bases, with 10 bases between them. This CDR3 is 15 amino acids long. The CDR3 DNA sequence: TGTGCCAGCAGTTACAGTCGTATAGGCAATCAGCCCCAGCATTTT. This translates into CASSYSRIGNQPQHF.

In nucleotides, the CDR3 is TGTGCCAGCAGTGGACTCGGCGGCACAGATACGCAGTATTTT. Protein product: CASSGLGGTDTQYF. The rearrangement links TRBV2 to TRBJ2-3; D uncertain. Trimming took off 4 bases at V and 1 base at J, with 9 bases between the two ends. The CDR3 totals 14 residues. The germline CDR1 and CDR2 sequences are SNHLY and FYNNEI. Looking up the rest from reference TRBV2 and TRBJ2-3 gives the full variable domain: EPEVTQTPSHQVTQMGQEVILRCVPISNHLYFYWYRQILGQKVEFLVSFYNNEISEKSEIFDDQFSVERPDGSNFTLKIRSTKLEDSAMYFCASSGLGGTDTQYFGPGTRLTVL.

The chain combines TRBV19 with TRBJ1-4; the D gene is possibly TRBD1 (6 bases). The V gene lost 10 bases and the J gene lost 6 bases, with 18 bases spanning the gap. The CDR3 sequence is 14 residues long. Germline V gene sequence: CDR1 LNHDA, CDR2 SQIVND (reference sequence). The CDR3 is CATRNRVMDEKLFF. The CDR3 bases are TGTGCCACCCGTAACAGGGTGATGGATGAAAAACTGTTTTTT. The full variable domain, its missing parts supplied by reference TRBV19 and TRBJ1-4, is DGGITQSPKYLFRKEGQNVTLSCEQNLNHDAMYWYRQDPGQGLRLIYYSQIVNDFQKGDIAEGYSVSREKKESFPLTVTSAQKNPTAFYLCATRNRVMDEKLFFGSGTQLSVL.

V is TRBV30 and J is TRBJ1-5; 7 bases map to TRBD1. Looked up from germline, CDR1 is GTSNPN and CDR2 is SVGIG (reference sequence). The V and J ends lost 2 bases and 1 base, in that order; junction bases with no gene match: 5. The CDR3 is 15 residues long. The CDR3 DNA reads as TGTGCCTGGAGTCGGACAGGCGGGAGCAATCAGCCCCAGCATTTT. Its translation: CAWSRTGGSNQPQHF.

J is TRBJ2-7 and V is TRBV30; 8 bases line up with TRBD1. Germline loops: CDR1 GTSNPN, CDR2 SVGIG (reference sequence). The CDR3 covers 12 residues. Losses at the gene ends were 5 bases for V and 3 bases for J; bases not matched to a gene: 3. The CDR3: CAWGQGYYEQYF. The CDR3, as DNA: TGTGCCTGGGGACAGGGATACTACGAGCAGTACTTC. Full variable domain (missing parts from reference TRBV30 and TRBJ2-7): SQTIHQWPATLVQPVGSPLSLECTVEGTSNPNLYWYRQAAGRGLQLLFYSVGIGQISSEVPQNLSASRPQDRQFILSSKKLLLSDSGFYLCAWGQGYYEQYFGPGTRLTVT.

This clone showed up just a few times. This chain joins TRBV7-2 and TRBJ1-4; D is unresolved. Per the germline V gene, CDR1 is SGHTA and CDR2 is FQGNSA. The V gene lost 0 bases and the J gene lost 7 bases, with 9 bases spanning the gap. This CDR3 is built from 14 residues. The CDR3 nucleotides are TGTGCCAGCAGCTTAGCAGGGAGAGGTGAAAAACTGTTTTTT. This encodes CASSLAGRGEKLFF.

The chain combines TRBV7-3 with TRBJ2-3, with D uncertain. CDR3 length: 13 amino acids. The V gene's germline CDR1 is SGHTA and CDR2 FQGTGA. Between the trimmed V and J ends, which lost 5 bases and 4 bases, there was a span of 10 bases. The CDR3 loop reads CASSTAASDTQYF. The CDR3 DNA follows: TGTGCCAGCAGCACTGCGGCGTCAGATACGCAGTATTTT.

The V gene is TRBV11-2, the J gene TRBJ2-1; D is perhaps TRBD2 (7 bases). The germline V and J ends were trimmed by 2 bases and 8 bases, with 10 bases remaining between them. This CDR3 is 13 amino acids long. The germline V gene encodes CDR1 SGHAT and CDR2 FQNNGV. The CDR3 nucleotides are TGTGCCAGCAGCTTATACGGGGGGCATGAGCAGTTCTTC. It yields the protein CASSLYGGHEQFF.

CDR3 DNA sequence: TGTGCCAGCAGCTTAGAGGTGGGGGCGAGCAATCAGCCCCAGCATTTT. This translates into CASSLEVGASNQPQHF. This chain links TRBV7-2 with TRBJ1-5; tentative D call: TRBD1 (6 bases). CDR1 and CDR2 from the germline V gene are SGHTA and FQGNSA. V was shortened by 1 base and J by 1 base, with 11 bases between the two germline ends. The length of the CDR3 is 16 residues.

The chain uses TRBV28 and TRBJ1-5; TRBD1 agrees at 8 bases. The V gene end was trimmed by 6 bases and the J gene end by 4 bases; junction bases not matched to a gene: 11. This CDR3 contains 16 residues. From germline, CDR1 is MDHEN and CDR2 SYDVKM. The CDR3 here is CASREDGQGLNQPQHF. The CDR3 DNA sequence: TGTGCCAGCAGAGAAGATGGACAGGGACTGAATCAGCCCCAGCATTTT.

V and J are TRBV28 and TRBJ1-5; possibly TRBD1 for D (6 bases). V was pared by 8 bases and J by 2 bases, with 13 bases between. This CDR3 contains 14 residues. The V gene's germline CDR1 is MDHEN and CDR2 SYDVKM. CDR3 nucleotide sequence: TGTGCCAGCCTTGGGGGGGGCGGCAATCAGCCCCAGCATTTT. Its protein is CASLGGGGNQPQHF.

This chain connects TRBV7-6 to TRBJ1-6, with D perhaps matching TRBD1 (6 bases). The V end was cut by 5 bases, the J end by 11 bases, with 13 bases between. The CDR3 extends over 13 amino acids. Germline V CDR1 and CDR2: SGHVS, FNYEAQ. The CDR3 coding sequence is TGTGCCAGCAGCCCAGGACAGTATACACCCCTCCACTTT. Translating gives CASSPGQYTPLHF.

A single count supports this clone. Germline is not matched at one junction end, which may reflect a read error. The chain links TRBV4-3 to TRBJ1-1; no firm D call. The CDR3 has 14 residues. The germline CDR1 and CDR2 sequences are LGHNA and YSLEER. CDR3 amino acids: CASSQGALNAEAFF. Here the CDR3 DNA reads TGCGCCAGCAGCCAAGGGGCCCTGAACGCTGAAGCTTTCTTT.

The chain recombines TRBV6-1 with TRBJ1-1; the D gene is possibly TRBD1 (6 bases). Germline CDR1 MNHNS, CDR2 SASEGT. The V and J ends lost 2 bases and 5 bases respectively, with 12 bases between them. This CDR3 contains 14 residues. The CDR3 coding sequence is TGTGCCAGCAGTGAACCGGGACACTGGACTGAAGCTTTCTTT. Encoded protein: CASSEPGHWTEAFF.

The table lists this clone with a count of one. This chain connects TRBV4-3 to TRBJ1-2, with 8 bases that match TRBD1. The ends lost 1 base at V and 4 bases at J; junction bases unmatched: 8. The CDR3 consists of 16 residues. Looked up from germline, CDR1 is LGHNA and CDR2 is YSLEER. The CDR3 loop reads CASSQVPGGAGYGYTF. In DNA form, the CDR3 reads TGCGCCAGCAGCCAAGTTCCAGGGGGCGCCGGCTATGGCTACACCTTC.

The chain links TRBV29-1 to TRBJ2-5; the D gene is possibly TRBD2 (6 bases). Germline CDR1 is SQVTM and CDR2 is ANQGSEA. Trimming took 4 bases from V and 3 from J, leaving 12 bases between them. This CDR3 spans 13 amino acids. The CDR3 sequence is CSVAPGLEETQYF. CDR3 DNA: TGCAGCGTTGCCCCGGGACTTGAAGAGACCCAGTACTTC.

The rearrangement links TRBV6-1 to TRBJ2-1; 10 positions match TRBD2. The trim removed 7 bases at V and 7 bases at J, leaving 7 bases unmatched. This CDR3 is 14 amino acids long. The germline gives CDR1 MNHNS, CDR2 SASEGT. CDR3: CASISGGAGNEQFF. The CDR3 DNA follows: TGTGCCAGCATCAGCGGGGGGGCTGGGAATGAGCAGTTCTTC.

This rearrangement joins TRBV6-6 to TRBJ2-2; D gene ambiguous. Germline values: CDR1 MNHNY, CDR2 SVGAGI (reference sequence). V gave up 5 bases and J gave up 2 bases, with 9 bases separating them. CDR3 length equals 14 residues. The CDR3 nucleotides are TGTGCCAGCAGTGTAGTTGTAAACACCGGGGAGCTGTTTTTT. It encodes CASSVVVNTGELFF.

This chain joins TRBV5-1 and TRBJ1-1; no definite D call. Germline V gene data show CDR1 as SGHRS and CDR2 as YFSETQ. The CDR3 covers 14 residues. V was shortened by 3 bases and J by 4 bases, with 13 bases between the two germline ends. In nucleotides, the CDR3 is TGCGCCAGCAGCTCGTTATTAGCGGGCACTGAAGCTTTCTTT. Amino acid sequence: CASSSLLAGTEAFF.

The chain recombines TRBV28 with TRBJ1-6; D uncertain. The V and J ends lost 7 bases and 5 bases respectively, with 9 bases between them. The CDR3 extends over 13 amino acids. The germline V gene has CDR1 MDHEN and CDR2 SYDVKM. CDR3 sequence reads: CASTPSHNSPLHF. DNA of the CDR3: TGTGCCAGCACCCCTTCTCATAATTCACCCCTCCACTTT.

V gene TRBV15 combines with J gene TRBJ1-1; D possibly corresponds to TRBD1 (6 bases). V was cut by 1 base and J by 8 bases, with 11 bases left in between. The germline V gene has CDR1 LNHNV and CDR2 YYDKDF (reference sequence). The CDR3 has 13 amino acids. As DNA, the CDR3 is TGTGCCACCAGCAGAGGTAGAGACAGGGAAGCTTTCTTT. It is translated as CATSRGRDREAFF. The complete variable domain, with remaining parts taken from reference TRBV15 and TRBJ1-1, reads DAMVIQNPRYQVTQFGKPVTLSCSQTLNHNVMYWYQQKSSQAPKLLFHYYDKDFNNEADTPDNFQSRRPNTSFCFLDIRSPGLGDTAMYLCATSRGRDREAFFGQGTRLTVV.

As for this clone: Within the sample, other DNA sequences also encode this same CDR3. CDR3 sequence (DNA): TGTGCCAGCTCACCACCTGGGGGCGGTTCACCCCTCCACTTT. This translates into CASSPPGGGSPLHF. The genes are TRBV18 and TRBJ1-6, with TRBD1 as a possible D gene (6 bases). V dropped 0 bases and J dropped 9 bases, with 9 bases sitting between them. There are 14 residues in the CDR3. Per germline, CDR1 KGHSH and CDR2 LQKENI.

V is TRBV6-1 and J is TRBJ2-7, with 7 nucleotides matching TRBD2. The germline CDR1 and CDR2 sequences are MNHNS and SASEGT. After removal of 11 bases from V and 2 bases from J, the junction contained 6 bases not matched to a gene. The CDR3 extends over 12 amino acids. Here the CDR3 DNA reads TGTGCCTCCGGGGAGGGAGCCTACGAGCAGTACTTC. Translating it yields CASGEGAYEQYF.

This chain joins TRBV27 and TRBJ2-3, with 8 positions matching TRBD2. Trimming removed 5 bases from V and 8 bases from J; junction bases left unmatched: 12. This CDR3 spans 15 amino acids. Germline V gene data show CDR1 as MNHEY and CDR2 as SMNVEV (reference sequence). The CDR3, as DNA: TGTGCCAGCAGTCGCAGCGGGGGAGCGGGCGCTACGCAGTATTTT. This sequence encodes CASSRSGGAGATQYF.